This TCR beta chain emerged from a study of T cell responses to AZD1222 COVID-19 vaccine. Study background: Samples with a second dose at about 4 or about 12 weeks were pooled together.

Generated by immunoSEQ multiplex PCR, the TCRdb table keeps only in-frame clones and is missing some. The table includes about 160,000 clones, approximately 90% detected once. The CDR3 length is 16 residues. The germline CDR1 and CDR2 sequences are SQVTM and ANQGSEA. V gave up 5 bases and J gave up 0 bases; unmatched junction bases: 9. The chain couples TRBV29-1 to TRBJ2-1; 8 nucleotides match TRBD1. The receptor's source is an adult in good health. The sample was peripheral blood, taken on day 0 of AZD1222 vaccination. The CDR3 region is CSVYKSGTGSYNEQFF. CDR3 DNA sequence: TGCAGCGTTTACAAATCCGGGACAGGCTCCTACAATGAGCAGTTCTTC.